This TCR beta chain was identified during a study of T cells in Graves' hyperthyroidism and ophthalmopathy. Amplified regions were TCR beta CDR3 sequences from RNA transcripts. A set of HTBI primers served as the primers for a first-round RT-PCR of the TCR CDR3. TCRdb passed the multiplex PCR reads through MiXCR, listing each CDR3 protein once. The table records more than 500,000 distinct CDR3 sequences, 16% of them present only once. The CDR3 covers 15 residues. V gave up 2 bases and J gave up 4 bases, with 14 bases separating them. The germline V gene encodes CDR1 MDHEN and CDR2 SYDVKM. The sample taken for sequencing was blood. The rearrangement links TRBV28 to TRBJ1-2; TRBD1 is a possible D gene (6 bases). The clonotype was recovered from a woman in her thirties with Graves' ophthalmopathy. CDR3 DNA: TGTGCCAGCAGTTTAGTTGGGGGGGGCAGCTATGGCTACACCTTC. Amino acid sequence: CASSLVGGGSYGYTF.